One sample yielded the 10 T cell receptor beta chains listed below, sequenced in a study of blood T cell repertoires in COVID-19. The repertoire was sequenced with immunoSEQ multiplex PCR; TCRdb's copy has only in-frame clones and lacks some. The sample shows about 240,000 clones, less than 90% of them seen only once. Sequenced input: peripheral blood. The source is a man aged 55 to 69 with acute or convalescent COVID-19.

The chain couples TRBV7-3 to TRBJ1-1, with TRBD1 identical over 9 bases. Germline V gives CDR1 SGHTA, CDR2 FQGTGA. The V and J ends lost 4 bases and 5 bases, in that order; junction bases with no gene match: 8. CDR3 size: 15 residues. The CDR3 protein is CASSSGQGRGTEAFF. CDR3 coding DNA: TGTGCCAGCAGCTCAGGACAGGGGAGAGGAACTGAAGCTTTCTTT.

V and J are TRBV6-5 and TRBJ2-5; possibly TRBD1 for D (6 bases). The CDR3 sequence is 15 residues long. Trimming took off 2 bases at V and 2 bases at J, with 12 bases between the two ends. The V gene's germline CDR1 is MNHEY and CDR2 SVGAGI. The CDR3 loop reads CASSYGTFLQETQYF. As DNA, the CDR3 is TGTGCCAGCAGTTACGGGACATTTTTGCAAGAGACCCAGTACTTC.

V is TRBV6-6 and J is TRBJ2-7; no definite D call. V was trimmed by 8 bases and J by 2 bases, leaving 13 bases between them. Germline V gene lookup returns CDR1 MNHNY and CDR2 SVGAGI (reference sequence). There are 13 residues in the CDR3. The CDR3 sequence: CASQRLTPYEQYF. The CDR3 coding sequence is TGTGCCAGCCAGAGACTCACCCCCTACGAGCAGTACTTC.

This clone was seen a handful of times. CDR3 sequence reads: CASSISSSSYNEQFF. The CDR3 DNA follows: TGTGCCAGCAGCATTAGTAGCTCTTCCTACAATGAGCAGTTCTTC. This chain joins TRBV21-1 and TRBJ2-1; the D call of TRBD2 is as the table states it, not checked on the DNA. TRBV21-1 is termed a pseudogene. The CDR3 contains 15 residues.

The CDR3 DNA sequence: TGTGCCAGCAGCTTGGGCTCAGGGAATAATCAGCCCCAGCATTTT. Protein sequence: CASSLGSGNNQPQHF. The V call is TRBV5-5, the J call TRBJ1-5; D possibly corresponds to TRBD1 (5 bases). V was trimmed by 0 bases and J by 4 bases, leaving 11 bases between them. CDR3 length equals 15 residues. Germline V lookup: CDR1 SGHKS, CDR2 YYEKEE (reference sequence).

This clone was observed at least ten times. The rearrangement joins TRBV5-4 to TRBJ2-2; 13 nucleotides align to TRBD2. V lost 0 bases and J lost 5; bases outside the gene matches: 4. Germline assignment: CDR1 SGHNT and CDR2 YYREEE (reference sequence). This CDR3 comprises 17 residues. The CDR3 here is CASSLGLAGGGTGELFF. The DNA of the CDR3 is TGTGCCAGCAGCTTGGGACTAGCGGGAGGTGGGACCGGGGAGCTGTTTTTT.

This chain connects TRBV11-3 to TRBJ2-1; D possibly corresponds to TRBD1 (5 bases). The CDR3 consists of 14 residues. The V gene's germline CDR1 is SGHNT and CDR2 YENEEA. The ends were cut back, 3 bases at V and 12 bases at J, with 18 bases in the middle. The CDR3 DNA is TGTGCCAGCAGCTTCCTCGGCAGGGAAGGTTCGCAGTTCTTC. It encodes CASSFLGREGSQFF.

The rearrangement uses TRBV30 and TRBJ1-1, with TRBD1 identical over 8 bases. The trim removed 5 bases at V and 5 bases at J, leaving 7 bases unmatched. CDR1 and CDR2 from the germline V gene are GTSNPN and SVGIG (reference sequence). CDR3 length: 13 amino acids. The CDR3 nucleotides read TGTGCCTGGTCCTGGACAGGGAAGACTGAAGCTTTCTTT. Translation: CAWSWTGKTEAFF.

The CDR3 sequence: CASSLGTGRYEQYF. Written as DNA, the CDR3 is TGCGCCAGCAGCTTGGGGACAGGTCGATACGAGCAGTACTTC. The rearrangement links TRBV5-1 to TRBJ2-7; 7 nucleotides line up with TRBD1. V shed 0 bases and J 4 bases; nucleotides not matched to a gene: 4. The CDR3 runs to 14 residues. Germline CDR1 SGHRS, CDR2 YFSETQ.

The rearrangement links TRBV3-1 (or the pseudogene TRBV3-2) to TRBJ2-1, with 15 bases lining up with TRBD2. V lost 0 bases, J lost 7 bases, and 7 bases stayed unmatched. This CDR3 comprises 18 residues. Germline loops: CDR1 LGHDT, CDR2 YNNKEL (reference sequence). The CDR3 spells CASSQDHGLAGGRNEQFF. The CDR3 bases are TGTGCCAGCAGCCAAGATCACGGACTAGCGGGAGGGCGGAATGAGCAGTTCTTC.